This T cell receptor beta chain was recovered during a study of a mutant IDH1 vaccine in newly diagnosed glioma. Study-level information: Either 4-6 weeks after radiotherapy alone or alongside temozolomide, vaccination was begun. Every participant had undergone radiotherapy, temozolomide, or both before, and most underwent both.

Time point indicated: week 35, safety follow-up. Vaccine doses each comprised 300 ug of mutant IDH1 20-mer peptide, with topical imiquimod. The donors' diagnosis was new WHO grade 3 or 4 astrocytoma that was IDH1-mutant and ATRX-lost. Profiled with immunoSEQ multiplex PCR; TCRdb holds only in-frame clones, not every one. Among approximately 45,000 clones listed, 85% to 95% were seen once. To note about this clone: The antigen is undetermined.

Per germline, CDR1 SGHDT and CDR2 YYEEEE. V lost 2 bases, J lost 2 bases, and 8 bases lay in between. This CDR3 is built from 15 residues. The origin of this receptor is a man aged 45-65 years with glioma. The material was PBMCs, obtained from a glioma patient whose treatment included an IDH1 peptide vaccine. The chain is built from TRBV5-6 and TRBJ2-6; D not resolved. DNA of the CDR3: TGTGCCAGCAGCTTTACGGGCGCTGGGGCCAACGTCCTGACTTTC. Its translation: CASSFTGAGANVLTF.